This TCR beta chain is drawn from a study of blood T cells in healthy people across ages (dated by TCRdb to the mid-2010s). Some background on the complete study: Template switching captured roughly one uniquely barcoded TCR beta cDNA molecule per two T cells in model experiments. Age-related changes in TCR beta repertoire diversity were measured in the study by deep sequencing normalized with unique cDNA molecular identifiers. Donors were grouped into four age groups: young (average roughly 17 years), middle-aged (39), aged (about 59) and long-lived (approximately 78). To avoid experimental bias, donors of different ages were randomly spread across the sequencing lanes. The study analyzed two additional independent replicas of 1 million unique cDNA reads from the same blood draw for two donors, one aged 18 to 30 and one aged 80 or older. Results the study describes overall, beyond this receptor: Because donor CMV infection status was unknown, age-related changes in expanded clonotypes were potentially confounded. Compared with the aged group, the long-lived group had more naive CD4+ T cells, fewer expanded clones and increased TCR diversity, a pattern suggesting age selection. Observed TCR beta diversity per million T cells fell roughly linearly with age, and a significant reduction was already apparent by age approximately 40. Since profiling was done on bulk unsorted PBMCs, naive and antigen-experienced compartments could not be conclusively compared. Observed TCR beta diversity correlated strongly with the percentage of naive T cells measured by flow cytometry. Estimates of total diversity from one million sequenced T cells were regarded as lower bounds and underestimates.

Notes on this clonotype: It lacks a known antigen. Base-call qualities are not available, and no considerably larger clone is one nucleotide away.

Systemically healthy Caucasian individuals from Russia, 39 in total and aged roughly 6 to 100 years, were included as donors. Approximately 11 milliliters of peripheral blood were drawn from each donor into EDTA-treated Vacutainer tubes. PBMCs were isolated by Ficoll-Paque density-gradient centrifugation, with at least 6 million obtained per sample. Trizol reagent was used to extract total RNA from the PBMCs, yielding at least 6 micrograms per sample. For every donor, an aliquot of PBMCs went through flow cytometry to measure the percentages of naive CD45RAhigh/CD27high T cells. Libraries were made using 5' RACE. Sequencing was carried out with an Illumina HiSeq 2500. A second PCR of about 6 to 11 cycles was performed with a sample-barcoded 5' primer and a J-beta primer mix. A template-switch 5' adaptor carrying 12 random nucleotides introduced a unique molecular identifier onto each TCR beta cDNA molecule. At least 2.5 million CDR3-containing paired-end reads were obtained from each sample. All of the RNA was converted into first-strand cDNA using the Mint cDNA synthesis kit, with a TRBC-specific oligonucleotide serving as the primer. After uracil-DNA glycosylase treatment, a first 18-cycle PCR used universal primers M1SS and BC2_uni_R on all cDNA. The study's own analysis went as follows. For normalization, 1 million high-quality reads, each with a distinct molecular identifier, were randomly selected from each sample. Instead of being binned into consensus sequences, reads with shared molecular identifiers were discarded. MiTCR, with a Q25 quality threshold and the strictest error-elimination algorithm, was used for CDR3 identification, clonotype clustering and error correction. Lower-bound total TCR beta diversity was estimated with a nonparametric unseen species model using Euler transformation. Using fastp trimming at Q25 and MiXCR clonotype assembly, TCRdb reanalyzed the public sequencing data and kept in-frame beta chains. A single entry per CDR3 protein holds the most common genes and DNA from its merged rows. TCRdb, not the authors, supplied the V and J calls. The sample profile shows 650,000 to 800,000 distinct CDR3 sequences; around two fifths of them were found once. Roughly 19% of the sample is taken by the ten largest.

Trimming costs V 6 bases and J 2 bases, and their ends lie 19 bases apart. The germline V gene sets CDR1 to SQVTM and CDR2 to ANQGSEA. Spanning cysteine to phenylalanine, the CDR3 consists of 15 amino acids. The only DNA kept is the CDR3, 45 bases in frame from the first base. The chain couples TRBV29-1 to TRBJ1-1; tentative D gene TRBD1, with 5 bases matching. This receptor was taken from a man aged 60-69 years in good health. The sequencing sample was made of blood. The DNA sequence is as follows: TGCAGCGTCCGGGACCCCGTCAGTCCTAACACTGAAGCTTTCTTT. This gives the protein CSVRDPVSPNTEAFF. Full variable domain (CDR3 extended with the reference TRBV29-1 and TRBJ1-1 proteins): SAVISQKPSRDICQRGTSLTIQCQVDSQVTMMFWYRQQPGQSLTLIATANQGSEATYESGFVIDKFPISRPNLTFSTLTVSNMSPEDSSIYLCSVRDPVSPNTEAFFGQGTRLTVV.